These 30 T cell receptor beta chains were all obtained from the same sample, sequenced in a study of blood T cell repertoires in COVID-19. The repertoire was sequenced with immunoSEQ multiplex PCR; TCRdb's copy has only in-frame clones and lacks some. Here the sample spans roughly 330,000 clones, roughly 86% being singletons. The sample consisted of PBMCs or T cells enriched from blood (not recorded which). The receptors come from a woman in her 30s who had recovered from COVID-19.

The chain links TRBV6-6 to TRBJ2-3; D is unresolved. V shed 6 bases and J shed 4 bases, with 14 bases lying between them. Per the germline V gene, CDR1 is MNHNY and CDR2 is SVGAGI (reference sequence). This CDR3 has 14 residues. For the CDR3, the DNA is TGTGCCAGCAGCCTGGCCAGGCCCTCAGATACGCAGTATTTT. Its protein is CASSLARPSDTQYF.

The chain combines TRBV30 with TRBJ1-4, with 8 bases aligning to TRBD1. Unmatched junction bases numbered 15, after V lost 3 bases and J lost 3 bases. The CDR3 has 18 amino acids. Germline lookup yields CDR1 GTSNPN and CDR2 SVGIG (reference sequence). The CDR3 reads CAWSPYGTGGAPNEKLFF. The CDR3, as DNA: TGTGCCTGGAGCCCCTATGGGACAGGTGGGGCACCTAATGAAAAACTGTTTTTT.

This clone was detected once. The J gene is TRBJ2-7, the V gene TRBV19, with TRBD2 matching 9 bases. Trimming cost V 1 base and J 4 bases; bases outside gene matches: 2. The CDR3 has 14 residues. Germline CDR1 LNHDA, CDR2 SQIVND (reference sequence). DNA of the CDR3: TGTGCCAGTAGTATAGTGGCGGGGGGGTACGAGCAGTACTTC. Its translation is CASSIVAGGYEQYF.

This clone turned up a few times. V and J are TRBV12-3 or TRBV12-4 and TRBJ2-2; D is perhaps TRBD2 (5 bases). The CDR3 has 12 amino acids. Between the trimmed V and J ends, which lost 7 bases and 7 bases, there was a span of 10 bases. The CDR3 here is CASIEAGGELFF. CDR3 DNA: TGTGCCAGCATAGAGGCGGGCGGGGAGCTGTTTTTT.

The DNA for the CDR3 is TGTGCCACCCGGGACAGGGGAGAAAAACTGTTTTTT. Protein: CATRDRGEKLFF. V usage is TRBV24-1 and J usage is TRBJ1-4; TRBD1 agrees at 10 bases. CDR3 length: 12 residues. V dropped 9 bases and J dropped 8; count of bases not matched to a gene: 2. CDR1 is KGHDR, CDR2 SFDVKD, per germline.

V gene TRBV30 combines with J gene TRBJ1-4; D is ambiguous. V lost 0 bases and J 13 bases, leaving 12 bases between the germline ends. The CDR3 totals 12 residues. The V gene's germline CDR1 is GTSNPN and CDR2 SVGIG (reference sequence). The CDR3 spells CAWSVGSGGLFF. The CDR3, as DNA: TGTGCCTGGAGTGTGGGCAGCGGAGGACTGTTTTTT.

CDR3 residues: CASSRGVELFF. In DNA, the CDR3 is TGTGCCAGCAGTCGGGGAGTGGAGCTGTTTTTT. The chain carries TRBV6-5 and TRBJ2-2, with D possibly being TRBD2 (5 bases). This CDR3 has 11 residues. V shed 5 bases and J shed 10 bases, with 8 bases lying between them. Germline CDR1 MNHEY, CDR2 SVGAGI.

The rearrangement uses TRBV19 and TRBJ1-4, with D unresolved. Trimming stripped 6 bases from V and 0 bases from J, with 8 bases between. The CDR3 has 14 residues. CDR1 is LNHDA, CDR2 SQIVND, per germline (reference sequence). The CDR3, as DNA: TGTGCCAGTAGCCGACTTGCAACTAATGAAAAACTGTTTTTT. As protein: CASSRLATNEKLFF.

The chain recombines TRBV19 with TRBJ2-4; 8 bases agree with TRBD2. Trimming removed 3 bases from V and 2 bases from J; junction bases left unmatched: 6. The CDR3 extends over 16 amino acids. Germline V gene sequence: CDR1 LNHDA, CDR2 SQIVND (reference sequence). The CDR3 here is CASSILVAGSKNIQYF. CDR3 in DNA: TGTGCCAGTAGTATCTTGGTAGCGGGGTCCAAAAACATTCAGTACTTC.

The chain joins TRBV7-3 to TRBJ1-1; 7 nucleotides align to TRBD1. The CDR3 contains 14 residues. The germline V gene encodes CDR1 SGHTA and CDR2 FQGTGA. With 5 bases clipped from V and 9 bases from J, the junction kept 12 bases outside the gene matches. The CDR3 DNA is TGTGCCAGCAGCCAGGGATCTTGGGACAGCCAAGCTTTCTTT. It translates to CASSQGSWDSQAFF.

V is TRBV15 and J is TRBJ1-4; D possibly corresponds to TRBD1 (6 bases). Germline V gene lookup returns CDR1 LNHNV and CDR2 YYDKDF (reference sequence). The CDR3 is 16 residues long. V lost 5 bases to trimming and J lost 10 bases, with 23 bases between them. CDR3 coding DNA: TGTGCCACCAGCGGGGGATCGACCGCCCCCAGGGGAAAACTGTTTTTT. Amino acids: CATSGGSTAPRGKLFF.

The CDR3 DNA reads as TGTGCCAGCAGCCGAAACAGGGGGCCGGCAGATACGCAGTATTTT. This encodes CASSRNRGPADTQYF. V and J are TRBV5-8 and TRBJ2-3; 9 nucleotides match TRBD1. Germline lookup yields CDR1 SGHTS and CDR2 YDEGEE. The CDR3 is 15 amino acids. V was pared by 4 bases and J by 4 bases, with 7 bases of the junction left unmatched. The whole variable domain, filled in from reference TRBV5-8 and TRBJ2-3, reads EAGVTQSPTHLIKTRGQQATLRCSPISGHTSVYWYQQALGLGLQFLLWYDEGEERNRGNFPPRFSGRQFPNYSSELNVNALELEDSALYLCASSRNRGPADTQYFGPGTRLTVL.

This clone showed up just a few times. V gene TRBV6-5 combines with J gene TRBJ1-4, with TRBD1 matching over 10 bases. Germline lookup yields CDR1 MNHEY and CDR2 SVGAGI. This CDR3 region has 16 residues. The junction had 3 bases not matched to a gene; V was cut back by 0 bases and J by 5 bases. CDR3 in DNA: TGTGCCAGCAGTTACTCGACAGGGGGCTGGAATGAAAAACTGTTTTTT. This codes for CASSYSTGGWNEKLFF.

This chain links TRBV9 with TRBJ2-3; 9 bases line up with TRBD2. After removal of 0 bases from V and 1 base from J, the junction contained 3 bases not matched to a gene. Germline CDR1 is SGDLS and CDR2 is YYNGEE. The CDR3 sequence is 16 residues long. The CDR3 coding sequence is TGTGCCAGCAGCGTAGAAAGCGGGGGGCGCACAGATACGCAGTATTTT. It yields the protein CASSVESGGRTDTQYF.

The J gene is TRBJ2-2, the V gene TRBV9, with unresolved D. Trimming removed 3 bases at V and 6 bases at J, with 6 bases between. The germline V gene encodes CDR1 SGDLS and CDR2 YYNGEE. The CDR3 length is 12 residues. CDR3 region: CASSGDSGELFF. CDR3 bases: TGTGCCAGCAGCGGAGATTCCGGGGAGCTGTTTTTT.

The chain recombines TRBV24-1 with TRBJ2-7; D unclear. V was clipped by 4 bases and J by 5 bases, with 14 bases between them. Germline V gene sequence: CDR1 KGHDR, CDR2 SFDVKD. The CDR3 totals 14 residues. CDR3 nucleotides: TGTGCCACCAGTGAATCTAATGTGGGCCACGAGCAGTACTTC. As protein: CATSESNVGHEQYF.

This chain links TRBV19 with TRBJ2-7; 7 bases are a match to TRBD2. J was trimmed by 3 bases and V by 3 bases; bases with no gene match: 8. The germline gives CDR1 LNHDA, CDR2 SQIVND (reference sequence). The length of the CDR3 is 15 residues. The DNA of the CDR3 is TGTGCCAGTAGTATGACGGGGGGTTCCGTCTACGAGCAGTACTTC. It yields the protein CASSMTGGSVYEQYF.

This chain joins TRBV24-1 and TRBJ2-5; 10 nucleotides line up with TRBD1. CDR1 KGHDR and CDR2 SFDVKD come from the germline V gene. This CDR3 is 15 amino acids long. J gave up 1 base and V 11 bases, and 9 bases lay outside the gene matches. Here the CDR3 DNA reads TGTGCCAGACCCAGACGGACAGGGGGCCAAGAGACCCAGTACTTC. Amino acids: CARPRRTGGQETQYF.

The genes are TRBV2 and TRBJ2-3; 7 bases match TRBD2. This CDR3 comprises 14 residues. The ends lost 10 bases at V and 5 bases at J; junction bases unmatched: 12. From germline, CDR1 is SNHLY and CDR2 FYNNEI. The CDR3 DNA reads as TGTGCCATCAGCCGGGACTACTGGGGAGATACGCAGTATTTT. This codes for CAISRDYWGDTQYF.

This clone was detected only a few times. The J gene is TRBJ1-2, the V gene TRBV28; TRBD1 might be the D (6 bases). Deletions cut 2 bases from V and 13 bases from J, with 14 bases between. The germline V gene encodes CDR1 MDHEN and CDR2 SYDVKM. The CDR3 has 12 residues. The CDR3 reads CASSLLRQECTF. CDR3 bases: TGTGCCAGCAGTTTACTGAGACAGGAATGCACCTTC.

The chain links TRBV18 to TRBJ2-5; 11 positions agree with TRBD1. J was trimmed by 5 bases and V by 6 bases; bases with no gene match: 8. The CDR3 has 15 amino acids. CDR1 is KGHSH and CDR2 is LQKENI in the germline V gene. The CDR3, as DNA: TGTGCCAGCTCCCCGGGACAGGGGGTGACGGAGACCCAGTACTTC. Translated: CASSPGQGVTETQYF.

The rearrangement joins TRBV11-3 to TRBJ2-2, with D possibly matching TRBD1 (5 bases). The V and J ends lost 0 bases and 4 bases respectively, with 6 bases between them. Looked up from germline, CDR1 is SGHNT and CDR2 is YENEEA. The CDR3 is 14 residues long. The CDR3: CASSLDRVTGELFF. CDR3 sequence (DNA): TGTGCCAGCAGCTTAGACAGGGTCACCGGGGAGCTGTTTTTT.

The genes are TRBV7-2 and TRBJ1-2; 7 bases match TRBD1. In germline, CDR1 is SGHTA, CDR2 FQGNSA. The V gene end was trimmed by 1 base and the J gene end by 4 bases; junction bases not matched to a gene: 9. The CDR3 extends over 16 amino acids. CDR3 amino acids: CASSLVSGQASYGYTF. The CDR3 bases are TGTGCCAGCAGCTTAGTGTCCGGACAGGCCAGCTATGGCTACACCTTC.

This chain connects TRBV7-9 to TRBJ1-2, with D perhaps TRBD1 (5 bases). Deletions cut 5 bases from V and 9 bases from J, with 13 bases between. Per the germline V gene, CDR1 is SEHNR and CDR2 is FQNEAQ (reference sequence). The CDR3 is 12 amino acids. CDR3 bases: TGTGCCAGCAGCCCGGATCAGGGTAGCTACACCTTC. Amino acid sequence: CASSPDQGSYTF.

This chain links TRBV5-8 with TRBJ1-3; no definite D call. CDR3 length: 15 amino acids. Trimming cost V 6 bases and J 0 bases, with 13 bases left between them. Germline lookup yields CDR1 SGHTS and CDR2 YDEGEE. CDR3 in amino acids: CASNRLLGSGNTIYF. CDR3 DNA: TGTGCCAGCAACCGACTTCTAGGCTCTGGAAACACCATATATTTT.

The V call is TRBV9, the J call TRBJ1-1; D gene ambiguous. This CDR3 has 13 residues. Germline loops: CDR1 SGDLS, CDR2 YYNGEE. The ends were cut back, 1 base at V and 1 base at J, with 5 bases in the middle. The CDR3 bases are TGTGCCAGCAGCGTATCGGGGAACACTGAAGCTTTCTTT. Translation: CASSVSGNTEAFF.

This sequence joins TRBV2 and TRBJ2-7, with 14 bases that match TRBD2. Unmatched junction bases numbered 4, after V lost 6 bases and J lost 0 bases. Germline CDR1 SNHLY, CDR2 FYNNEI. This CDR3 contains 16 residues. CDR3 protein: CASSPGTSGSSYEQYF. CDR3 bases: TGTGCCAGCAGCCCGGGGACTAGCGGGAGCTCCTACGAGCAGTACTTC.

The count of this clone is one. This chain joins TRBV7-8 and TRBJ2-5; 9 bases are shared with TRBD2. From germline, CDR1 is SGHVS and CDR2 FQNEAQ. The CDR3 totals 14 residues. V trimming: 5 bases; J trimming: 5 bases; junction bases outside the gene matches: 6. The CDR3 protein is CASSLRAGGETQYF. In nucleotides, the CDR3 is TGTGCCAGCAGCCTGAGGGCGGGGGGGGAGACCCAGTACTTC.

CDR3 coding DNA: TGTGCCAGACATGACATCCCCAATTCACCCCTCCACTTT. Encoded protein: CARHDIPNSPLHF. The rearrangement joins TRBV2 to TRBJ1-6; D gene unclear. Deletions cut 9 bases from V and 7 bases from J, with 13 bases between. The CDR3 consists of 13 residues. Per the germline V gene, CDR1 is SNHLY and CDR2 is FYNNEI.

The V call is TRBV5-1, the J call TRBJ2-7, with 8 bases lining up with TRBD1. CDR1 is SGHRS and CDR2 is YFSETQ in the germline V gene. CDR3 length: 14 residues. J gave up 7 bases and V 3 bases, and 9 bases lay outside the gene matches. The CDR3 protein is CASSSGQGMREQYF. The DNA of the CDR3 is TGCGCCAGCAGCTCCGGACAGGGTATGCGGGAGCAGTACTTC.